This TCR beta chain was captured in a study of cytomegalovirus exposure and HLA in healthy donors. The CDR3 runs to 16 residues. Germline V gene sequence: CDR1 SGHDT, CDR2 YYEEEE. V shed 0 bases and J shed 5 bases, with 17 bases lying between them. This clone has more than one count but fewer than ten. Researchers ran the PCR with 60 Vbeta and 13 Jbeta primers. This table comes from immunoSEQ multiplex PCR, and its TCRdb copy is limited to in-frame clones, with some not included. This table holds approximately 90,000 clones, about 80% found once. The sequence derives from a middle-aged man in good health and CMV-seronegative. The chain has TRBV5-6 and TRBJ1-1, with unresolved D. Sequenced material: PBMCs. The CDR3 DNA sequence: TGTGCCAGCAGCTTGGCTGTGACAATCCTTCGAACTGAAGCTTTCTTT. It encodes CASSLAVTILRTEAFF.